These T cell receptor beta chains were read from a single sample in a study of CD8 T cells in ankylosing spondylitis. Using its own MiXCR run on the 5' RACE reads, TCRdb lists one record per CDR3 protein. The repertoire consists of around 490,000 distinct CDR3 sequences, with about 5.7% occurring once and the leading ten covering 3% to 4.5%. Specimen: blood, either unsorted or a sorted T cell fraction (not recorded which). The receptor source for this set is a male donor with ankylosing spondylitis. Each CDR3 is given with its conserved first and last residue. The D gene is left open where the match is weak. The size field is filled for only some rows; it gives once, few, many or a size class.

>many|TRBV10-3|TRBJ2-3|TRBD2
TGTGCCATCAGTGATCCTAGCGGGAATGCAGATACGCAGTATTTT
CAISDPSGNADTQYF
>NA|TRBV7-2|TRBJ1-1|NA
TGTGCCAGCAGCTTAGGTGGGTTAGAGAACACTGAAGCTTTCTTT
CASSLGGLENTEAFF
>many|TRBV29-1|TRBJ1-1|NA
TGCAGCGTTGGGGGGTTGGGCGACACTGAAGCTTTCTTT
CSVGGLGDTEAFF
>many|TRBV29-1|TRBJ2-7|NA
TGCAGCGTAGCAGGGGGGGGCTCCTACGAGCAGTACTTC
CSVAGGGSYEQYF
>many|TRBV6-5|TRBJ2-5|TRBD2
TGTGCCAGCAGCTACAAGGGACTAGCACAAGAGACCCAGTACTTC
CASSYKGLAQETQYF
>few|TRBV6-1|TRBJ1-5|TRBD1
TGTGCCAGCAGTCGACAGGGGGTCTCTAGAAGCAATCAGCCCCAGCATTTT
CASSRQGVSRSNQPQHF
>many|TRBV28|TRBJ2-3|NA
TGTGCCAGCAGTCCCCCCTTCTACTTGGGCACAGATACGCAGTATTTT
CASSPPFYLGTDTQYF
>NA|TRBV7-2|TRBJ2-5|TRBD1
TGTGCCAGCAGCTTATGGGGGACAGGGGGTGGGGAGACCCAGTACTTC
CASSLWGTGGGETQYF
>many|TRBV4-1|TRBJ2-2|NA
TGCGCCAGCAGCCAACTCTACACCGGGGAGCTGTTTTTT
CASSQLYTGELFF
>many|TRBV7-6|TRBJ2-7|TRBD1
TGTGCCAGCAGCCAGGGACAGTCGCCCTACGAGCAGTACTTC
CASSQGQSPYEQYF
>many|TRBV5-1|TRBJ2-1|NA
TGCGCCAGCAGCTACGGACTCGGCAGGGGCAATGAGCAGTTCTTC
CASSYGLGRGNEQFF
>many|TRBV9|TRBJ1-3|NA
TGTGCCAGCAGCTCCGGACAGCCGACAACCATATATTTT
CASSSGQPTTIYF
>many|TRBV7-2|TRBJ2-3|TRBD1
TGTGCCAGCAGCCAAACCCCGGGACAGGGGAGTGGCACGCAGTATTTT
CASSQTPGQGSGTQYF
>many|TRBV27|TRBJ2-7|NA
TGTGCCAGCAGTGCGACAGTTTATTACGAGCAGTACTTC
CASSATVYYEQYF
>many|TRBV4-2|TRBJ1-2|NA
TGTGCCAGCAGCCAAGGACGACACAACTATGGCTACACCTTC
CASSQGRHNYGYTF
>NA|TRBV2|TRBJ1-4|NA
TGTGCCAGCAATGTTATTGCGGGAAAACTGTTTTTT
CASNVIAGKLFF
>NA|TRBV11-1|TRBJ2-1|TRBD1
TGTGCCAGCAGCTTAGGTATTACACGGACAGGGAGCAACAATGAGCAGTTCTTC
CASSLGITRTGSNNEQFF
>many|TRBV6-4|TRBJ1-2|NA
TGTGCCAGCAGCGGGGGACGCCGGGGCCACTACACCTTC
CASSGGRRGHYTF
>many|TRBV12-5|TRBJ2-5|NA
TGTGCTAGTGGTTTGACGGGAAGGGCCCAGTACTTC
CASGLTGRAQYF
>many|TRBV12-3/TRBV12-4|TRBJ1-1|NA
TGTGCCAGCAGTTTTTCCATAAACACTGAAGCTTTCTTT
CASSFSINTEAFF
>many|TRBV4-1|TRBJ2-3|TRBD2
TGCGCCAGCAGCCTACGAGGGGTAGCGGGGGGCCGGAACCCCACAGATACGCAGTATTTT
CASSLRGVAGGRNPTDTQYF